The 27 T cell receptor beta chains listed next were all sequenced from one sample in a study of cytomegalovirus exposure and HLA in healthy donors. In the PCR, 60 Vbeta and 13 Jbeta primers were used. Sequencing used immunoSEQ multiplex PCR; TCRdb keeps in-frame clones, though not all of them. This table has roughly 190,000 clones, around 83% appearing once. Sequenced material: PBMCs. Receptors were obtained from a man aged 35 to 55 in good health and CMV-seropositive.

This chain joins TRBV23-1 and TRBJ1-5; 10 bases fit TRBD1. TRBV23-1 is reported as an ORF; its role is uncertain. Unmatched junction bases numbered 4, after V lost 7 bases and J lost 4 bases. This CDR3 contains 14 residues. For the CDR3, the DNA is TGCGCCAGCACCGTGGACAGGGGGAATCAGCCCCAGCATTTT. Its translation: CASTVDRGNQPQHF.

The table lists this clone with a count of one. V usage is TRBV7-2 and J usage is TRBJ1-1, with D possibly being TRBD1 (6 bases). With 4 bases removed from V and 6 bases from J, the gap between germline ends came to 15 bases. The CDR3 consists of 14 residues. Germline-derived CDR1 and CDR2 are SGHTA and FQGNSA. CDR3 sequence reads: CASSSQGGGSEAFF. DNA for the CDR3: TGTGCCAGCAGCTCACAGGGAGGGGGGTCTGAAGCTTTCTTT.

The CDR3 region is CAAAPSRDRNTEAFF. DNA for the CDR3: TGTGCAGCAGCCCCTTCGAGGGACAGGAACACTGAAGCTTTCTTT. The V gene is TRBV6-6, the J gene TRBJ1-1; TRBD1 aligns across 7 bases. This CDR3 spans 15 amino acids. Germline CDR1 is MNHNY and CDR2 is SVGAGI (reference sequence).

The chain has TRBV5-4 and TRBJ2-7; 9 bases are shared with TRBD2. This CDR3 has 14 residues. The germline V gene encodes CDR1 SGHNT and CDR2 YYREEE (reference sequence). Losses at the gene ends were 4 bases for V and 2 bases for J; bases not matched to a gene: 4. CDR3: CASSPTSGTYEQYF. The CDR3, as DNA: TGTGCCAGCAGCCCGACTAGCGGAACCTACGAGCAGTACTTC.

The chain is built from TRBV6-6 and TRBJ2-2, with 7 bases aligning to TRBD1. The CDR3 is made up of 15 amino acids. The germline gives CDR1 MNHNY, CDR2 SVGAGI (reference sequence). The J segment lost 6 bases and the V segment lost 1 base, leaving 5 bases of the junction unmatched. As DNA, the CDR3 is TGTGCCAGCAGTTACTTAGGGGGCCCCTCCGGGGAGCTGTTTTTT. Amino acid sequence: CASSYLGGPSGELFF.

The chain couples TRBV19 to TRBJ1-1; 10 bases are a match to TRBD1. Germline-derived CDR1 and CDR2 are LNHDA and SQIVND (reference sequence). The CDR3 length is 15 residues. Trimming took 4 bases from V and 6 from J; bases not matched to a gene: 8. The CDR3 sequence: CASSTTGTGVAEAFF. CDR3 coding DNA: TGTGCCAGTAGTACTACCGGGACAGGGGTCGCTGAAGCTTTCTTT.

The V and J genes are TRBV4-2 and TRBJ2-3, with 10 bases lining up with TRBD2. The CDR3 sequence is 20 residues long. V gave up 0 bases and J gave up 0 bases; unmatched junction bases: 12. CDR1 is LGHNA and CDR2 is YNFKEQ in the germline V gene. This CDR3 is CASSQDVRSSGSASTDTQYF. CDR3 DNA sequence: TGTGCCAGCAGCCAAGACGTAAGGTCTAGCGGGAGTGCTAGCACAGATACGCAGTATTTT.

The CDR3 loop reads CASSLETKLGYEQYF. Written as DNA, the CDR3 is TGTGCCAGCAGCTTAGAGACTAAGTTGGGGTACGAGCAGTACTTC. V gene TRBV7-2 combines with J gene TRBJ2-7, with D possibly matching TRBD2 (5 bases). The CDR3 covers 15 residues. Germline CDR1 SGHTA, CDR2 FQGNSA. The V and J ends lost 1 base and 4 bases respectively, with 14 bases between them.

Only one count was recorded for this clone. The chain combines TRBV7-9 with TRBJ2-7; 11 nucleotides match TRBD1. Germline CDR1 SEHNR, CDR2 FQNEAQ (reference sequence). The CDR3 contains 15 residues. Unmatched junction bases numbered 4, after V lost 3 bases and J lost 3 bases. CDR3 nucleotides: TGTGCCAGCAGCTTGCCGGACAGGGGGCACTACGAGCAGTACTTC. Translated: CASSLPDRGHYEQYF.

The chain uses TRBV2 and TRBJ2-5, with D perhaps TRBD2 (6 bases). V lost 3 bases to trimming and J lost 4 bases, with 21 bases between them. The germline gives CDR1 SNHLY, CDR2 FYNNEI. The CDR3 sequence is 17 residues long. This CDR3 is CASSDLPGLRRGETQYF. The CDR3 region has the DNA TGTGCCAGCAGTGACTTACCGGGACTTAGGAGGGGAGAGACCCAGTACTTC.

The chain combines TRBV6-1 with TRBJ1-4, with 8 bases lining up with TRBD1. V was clipped by 5 bases and J by 8 bases; unmatched bases: 7. CDR3 length equals 14 residues. Germline V gene data show CDR1 as MNHNS and CDR2 as SASEGT. DNA of the CDR3: TGTGCCAGCAGTTTGGACAGGGACGGAGAAAAACTGTTTTTT. Protein: CASSLDRDGEKLFF.

The chain recombines TRBV4-3 with TRBJ2-7, with TRBD1 identical over 10 bases. Germline V CDR1 and CDR2: LGHNA, YSLEER. Trimming at V came to 3 bases and at J to 3 bases, leaving 5 bases not matched to a gene. The CDR3 is 15 amino acids. The CDR3 DNA sequence: TGCGCCAGCAGCCAGGGGACAGGGGATATCTACGAGCAGTACTTC. It translates to CASSQGTGDIYEQYF.

V gene TRBV2 combines with J gene TRBJ2-3, with a weak D call TRBD2 (6 bases). Trimming shortened V by 6 bases and J by 1 base, and 11 bases separated the two germline ends. The length of the CDR3 is 14 residues. CDR1 is SNHLY, CDR2 FYNNEI, per germline. CDR3 bases: TGTGCCAGCAGGGCAGGGACTCGCACAGATACGCAGTATTTT. It encodes CASRAGTRTDTQYF. Full variable domain (remainder filled in from reference TRBV2 and TRBJ2-3): EPEVTQTPSHQVTQMGQEVILRCVPISNHLYFYWYRQILGQKVEFLVSFYNNEISEKSEIFDDQFSVERPDGSNFTLKIRSTKLEDSAMYFCASRAGTRTDTQYFGPGTRLTVL.

The chain uses TRBV10-3 and TRBJ1-5; 7 bases line up with TRBD1. The junction had 7 bases not matched to a gene; V was cut back by 11 bases and J by 3 bases. Germline V gene data show CDR1 as ENHRY and CDR2 as SYGVKD. The CDR3 sequence is 13 residues long. CDR3 sequence reads: CASQGDLNQPQHF. The CDR3 DNA sequence: TGTGCCTCCCAGGGGGATCTCAATCAGCCCCAGCATTTT.

This chain joins TRBV6-1 and TRBJ2-7; 9 nucleotides line up with TRBD1. Per the germline V gene, CDR1 is MNHNS and CDR2 is SASEGT. There are 14 residues in the CDR3. V trimming: 9 bases; J trimming: 3 bases; junction bases outside the gene matches: 9. The CDR3 sequence: CASRQGVNRYEQYF. The CDR3 nucleotides are TGTGCCAGTAGACAGGGGGTTAATCGCTACGAGCAGTACTTC.

The J gene is TRBJ1-1, the V gene TRBV10-1; no definite D call. The CDR3 covers 15 residues. Trimming stripped 2 bases from V and 0 bases from J, with 10 bases between. Germline V gene sequence: CDR1 WNHNN, CDR2 SYGVQD (reference sequence). The CDR3 sequence is CASSERQAMNTEAFF. CDR3 nucleotide sequence: TGCGCCAGCAGTGAGAGGCAGGCCATGAACACTGAAGCTTTCTTT.

This chain connects TRBV2 to TRBJ2-1; 10 nucleotides match TRBD1. Germline CDR1 reads SNHLY; CDR2 reads FYNNEI. The CDR3 has 14 amino acids. V shed 7 bases, J shed 7 bases, and the junction held 7 bases outside the gene matches. The CDR3 here is CASISGTGANEQFF. For the CDR3, the DNA is TGTGCCAGCATATCTGGGACAGGGGCTAATGAGCAGTTCTTC.

The rearrangement uses TRBV5-1 and TRBJ1-1, with a weak D call TRBD1 (5 bases). Germline V gives CDR1 SGHRS, CDR2 YFSETQ. V was clipped by 2 bases and J by 7 bases, with 12 bases between them. CDR3 size: 13 residues. CDR3 coding DNA: TGCGCCAGCAGCTTTGGTTCCAGGGATGAAGCTTTCTTT. It specifies CASSFGSRDEAFF.

The chain recombines TRBV4-2 with TRBJ1-5, with 7 positions matching TRBD1. This CDR3 has 15 amino acids. CDR1 and CDR2 from the germline V gene are LGHNA and YNFKEQ. V dropped 0 bases and J dropped 5; count of bases not matched to a gene: 4. Here the CDR3 DNA reads TGTGCCAGCAGCCAAGATAGAACAGGGGATCAGCCCCAGCATTTT. The encoded protein is CASSQDRTGDQPQHF.

The J gene is TRBJ1-4, the V gene TRBV7-6; D may be TRBD1 (6 bases). CDR1 and CDR2 (germline): SGHVS, FNYEAQ. V was shortened by 1 base and J by 0 bases, with 12 bases between the two germline ends. The CDR3 is 17 amino acids. The CDR3 sequence is CASSLVVGATTNEKLFF. The CDR3 DNA reads TGTGCCAGCAGCTTAGTGGTGGGGGCGACAACTAATGAAAAACTGTTTTTT.

V and J are TRBV6-6 and TRBJ1-1, with D possibly TRBD1 on 6 matching bases. Germline CDR1 MNHNY, CDR2 SVGAGI (reference sequence). The CDR3 spans 14 residues. V lost 8 bases to trimming and J lost 0 bases, with 13 bases between them. CDR3 protein: CASVSGDLNTEAFF. The CDR3 DNA is TGTGCCAGCGTCTCAGGGGATTTGAACACTGAAGCTTTCTTT.

This clone was recorded once. The chain couples TRBV5-1 to TRBJ1-3, with D maybe TRBD1 (6 bases). V lost 0 bases and J 3 bases, leaving 13 bases between the germline ends. The CDR3 sequence is 16 residues long. CDR1 and CDR2 (germline): SGHRS, YFSETQ. This chain's CDR3 is CASSLDGGASGNTIYF. For the CDR3, the DNA is TGCGCCAGCAGCTTGGATGGGGGGGCAAGTGGAAACACCATATATTTT.

The table lists this clone with a count of one. This rearrangement joins TRBV27 to TRBJ2-2; D might be TRBD1 (6 bases). The V end lost 5 bases, the J end lost 4 bases, and 11 bases lay between the germline ends. This CDR3 spans 14 amino acids. The germline V gene encodes CDR1 MNHEY and CDR2 SMNVEV (reference sequence). CDR3 loop: CASSRTDFTGELFF. Written as DNA, the CDR3 is TGTGCCAGCAGTAGGACAGACTTCACCGGGGAGCTGTTTTTT.

The chain joins TRBV7-2 to TRBJ2-7; 7 bases fit TRBD1. This CDR3 region has 15 residues. Unmatched junction bases numbered 13, after V lost 5 bases and J lost 6 bases. Germline CDR1 is SGHTA and CDR2 is FQGNSA. CDR3 sequence: CASSKEGAGVGEQYF. The DNA of the CDR3 is TGTGCCAGCAGCAAAGAGGGGGCCGGGGTTGGCGAGCAGTACTTC. Looking up the rest from reference TRBV7-2 and TRBJ2-7 gives the full variable domain: GAGVSQSPSNKVTEKGKDVELRCDPISGHTALYWYRQSLGQGLEFLIYFQGNSAPDKSGLPSDRFSAERTGGSVSTLTIQRTQQEDSAVYLCASSKEGAGVGEQYFGPGTRLTVT.

The chain links TRBV29-1 to TRBJ2-1; perhaps TRBD2 as D (6 bases). Germline V gene data show CDR1 as SQVTM and CDR2 as ANQGSEA. The CDR3 extends over 13 amino acids. Between the trimmed V and J ends, which lost 6 bases and 5 bases, there was a span of 14 bases. DNA of the CDR3: TGCAGCGTAGAAAGCGGGTCCCACAATGAGCAGTTCTTC. Translating gives CSVESGSHNEQFF.

The V and J genes are TRBV5-1 and TRBJ2-7; 8 bases line up with TRBD2. Trimming at V came to 4 bases and at J to 4 bases, leaving 4 bases not matched to a gene. This CDR3 contains 13 residues. The germline gives CDR1 SGHRS, CDR2 YFSETQ. The CDR3 DNA reads as TGCGCCAGCAGCCCAGCGGGAGTATACGAGCAGTACTTC. Its protein is CASSPAGVYEQYF. The entire variable domain, with the rest obtained from reference TRBV5-1 and TRBJ2-7, is as follows: KAGVTQTPRYLIKTRGQQVTLSCSPISGHRSVSWYQQTPGQGLQFLFEYFSETQRNKGNFPGRFSGRQFSNSRSEMNVSTLELGDSALYLCASSPAGVYEQYFGPGTRLTVT.

The CDR3 DNA reads as TGCGCCAGCAGCTTGGTTGCGGGTAGCGATGAGCAGTTCTTC. Translated, it gives CASSLVAGSDEQFF. The chain recombines TRBV5-1 with TRBJ2-1; tentatively, D is TRBD2 (5 bases). CDR3 length: 14 residues. Germline CDR1 reads SGHRS; CDR2 reads YFSETQ. Between the trimmed V and J ends, which lost 0 bases and 8 bases, there was a span of 12 bases.